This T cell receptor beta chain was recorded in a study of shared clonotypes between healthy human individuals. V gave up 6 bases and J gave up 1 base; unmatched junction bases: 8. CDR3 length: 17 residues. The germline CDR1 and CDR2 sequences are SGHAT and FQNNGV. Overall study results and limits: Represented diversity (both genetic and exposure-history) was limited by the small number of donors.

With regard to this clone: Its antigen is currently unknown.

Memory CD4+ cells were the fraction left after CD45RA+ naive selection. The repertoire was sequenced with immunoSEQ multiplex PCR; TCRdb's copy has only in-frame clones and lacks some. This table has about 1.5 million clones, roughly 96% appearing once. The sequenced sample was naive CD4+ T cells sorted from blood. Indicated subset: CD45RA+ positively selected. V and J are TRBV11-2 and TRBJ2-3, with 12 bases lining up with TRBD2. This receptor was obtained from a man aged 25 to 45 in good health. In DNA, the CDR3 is TGTGCCAGCAGACGTTCCGGGACTAGCGGGCGCACAGATACGCAGTATTTT. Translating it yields CASRRSGTSGRTDTQYF.